The entry below gives a single T cell receptor (beta chain) sequence along with its context. Its target is not known. The assay was immunoSEQ multiplex PCR, and TCRdb's table has in-frame clones only and misses some. Among 100,000 or so clones, over 75% were seen once, and the ten largest hold 13% to 15%. These data originate in a study of radiotherapy plus CTLA-4 blockade in lung cancer. Study at large: Of all patients, under 20% responded objectively and 30% to 35% showed disease control. Study-wide findings and caveats: Radiotherapy was combined with ipilimumab, and tumor-derived TCR clones then expanded in blood. Reports identified early blood T cell clone dynamics, with interferon-beta, as the best response predictor.

CDR1 is MNHEY, CDR2 SMNVEV, per germline (reference sequence). The V and J ends lost 3 bases and 4 bases respectively, with 9 bases between them. The CDR3 has 13 amino acids. Ipilimumab CTLA-4 blockade and focal radiation were given to patients with chemo-refractory metastatic non-small-cell lung cancer. This TCR was recovered from a human donor with non-small cell lung cancer that progressed on radiotherapy plus ipilimumab. The input for sequencing was peripheral blood, taken from a patient treated with radiotherapy plus ipilimumab. This chain joins TRBV27 and TRBJ1-2; perhaps TRBD1 as D (5 bases). In DNA, the CDR3 is TGTGCCAGCAGTTTGGGGACCGCCTATGGCTACACCTTC. It specifies CASSLGTAYGYTF.